This T cell receptor beta chain was captured by sequencing in a study of T cell clones after liver transplantation. This CDR3 comprises 14 residues. V lost 7 bases to trimming and J lost 4 bases, with 14 bases between them. Germline V gene data show CDR1 as MNHEY and CDR2 as SVGAGI. This table comes from immunoSEQ multiplex PCR, and its TCRdb copy is limited to in-frame clones, with some not included. The sample yields nearly 55,000 clones, about 88% seen once. The sample here was CD4+ T cells from blood, taken before liver transplant. This rearrangement joins TRBV6-5 to TRBJ1-5; the D gene is possibly TRBD1 (5 bases). The origin of this receptor is a human donor who received a liver transplant. The CDR3 DNA reads as TGTGCCAGCACCCACGGGGGAACAAATCAGCCCCAGCATTTT. Translation: CASTHGGTNQPQHF.